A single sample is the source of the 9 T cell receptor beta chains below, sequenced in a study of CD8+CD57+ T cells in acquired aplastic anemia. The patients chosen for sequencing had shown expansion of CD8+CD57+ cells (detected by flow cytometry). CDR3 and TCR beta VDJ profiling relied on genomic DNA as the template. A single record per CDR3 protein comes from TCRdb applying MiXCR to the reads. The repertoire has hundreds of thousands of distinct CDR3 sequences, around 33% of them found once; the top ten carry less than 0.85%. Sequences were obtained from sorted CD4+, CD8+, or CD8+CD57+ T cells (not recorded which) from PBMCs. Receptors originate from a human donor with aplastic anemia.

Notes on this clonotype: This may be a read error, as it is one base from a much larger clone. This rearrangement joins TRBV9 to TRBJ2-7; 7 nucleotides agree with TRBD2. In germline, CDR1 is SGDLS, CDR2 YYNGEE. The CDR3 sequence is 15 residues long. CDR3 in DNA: TGTGCCGGCAGCGTAGGTCTAGCGGAGACCTACGAGCAGTACTTC. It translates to CAGSVGLAETYEQYF.

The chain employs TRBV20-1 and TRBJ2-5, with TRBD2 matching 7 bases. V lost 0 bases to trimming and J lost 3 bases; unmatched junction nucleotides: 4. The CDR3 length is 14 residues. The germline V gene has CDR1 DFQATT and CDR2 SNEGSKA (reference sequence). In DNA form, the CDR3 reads TGCAGTGCTAGAGAGGGACTACCAAAAGAGACCCAGTACTTC. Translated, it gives CSAREGLPKETQYF.

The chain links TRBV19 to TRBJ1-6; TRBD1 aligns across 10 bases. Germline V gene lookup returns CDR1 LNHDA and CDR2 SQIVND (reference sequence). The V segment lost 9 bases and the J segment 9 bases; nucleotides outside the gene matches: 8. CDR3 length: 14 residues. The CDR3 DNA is TGTGCCAGCAGCTGGACAGGGGGAGGTTCACCCCTCCACTTT. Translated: CASSWTGGGSPLHF. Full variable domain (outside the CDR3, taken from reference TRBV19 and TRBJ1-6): DGGITQSPKYLFRKEGQNVTLSCEQNLNHDAMYWYRQDPGQGLRLIYYSQIVNDFQKGDIAEGYSVSREKKESFPLTVTSAQKNPTAFYLCASSWTGGGSPLHFGNGTRLTVT.

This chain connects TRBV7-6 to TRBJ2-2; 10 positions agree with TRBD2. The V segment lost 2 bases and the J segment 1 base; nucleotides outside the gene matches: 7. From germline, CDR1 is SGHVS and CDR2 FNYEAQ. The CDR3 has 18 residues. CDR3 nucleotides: TGTGCCAGCAGCTTATTCCCCTCTAGCGGGGGGAACACCGGGGAGCTGTTTTTT. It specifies CASSLFPSSGGNTGELFF.

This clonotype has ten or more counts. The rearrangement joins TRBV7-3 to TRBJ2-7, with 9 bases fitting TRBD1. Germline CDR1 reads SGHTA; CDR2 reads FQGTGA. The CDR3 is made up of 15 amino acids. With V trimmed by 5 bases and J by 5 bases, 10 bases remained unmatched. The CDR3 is CASSQDGTGFDEQYF. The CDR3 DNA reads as TGTGCCAGCAGCCAAGACGGGACAGGGTTCGACGAGCAGTACTTC.

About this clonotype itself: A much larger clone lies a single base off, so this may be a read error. CDR3 amino acids: CASSLANALIGQPQHF. CDR3 DNA: TGTGCCAGCAGCTTAGCGAACGCCCTAATAGGTCAGCCCCAGCATTTT. V gene TRBV11-1 combines with J gene TRBJ1-5, with unresolved D. The CDR3 contains 16 residues. Looked up from germline, CDR1 is SGHAT and CDR2 is FQDESV (reference sequence). V dropped 0 bases and J dropped 6 bases, with 15 bases sitting between them.

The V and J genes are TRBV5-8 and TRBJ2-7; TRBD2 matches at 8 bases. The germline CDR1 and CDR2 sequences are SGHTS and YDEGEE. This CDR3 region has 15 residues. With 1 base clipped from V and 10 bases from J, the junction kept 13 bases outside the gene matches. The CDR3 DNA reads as TGTGCCAGCAGCTTGTTCGTAGCGGGAACCGTCCCCCAGTACTTC. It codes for CASSLFVAGTVPQYF.

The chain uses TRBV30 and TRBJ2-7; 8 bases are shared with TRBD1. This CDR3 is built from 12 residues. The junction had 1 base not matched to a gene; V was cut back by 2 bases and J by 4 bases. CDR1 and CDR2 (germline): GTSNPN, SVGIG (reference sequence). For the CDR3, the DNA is TGTGCCTGGAGTCAGGGGGCGTACGAGCAGTACTTC. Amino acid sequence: CAWSQGAYEQYF.

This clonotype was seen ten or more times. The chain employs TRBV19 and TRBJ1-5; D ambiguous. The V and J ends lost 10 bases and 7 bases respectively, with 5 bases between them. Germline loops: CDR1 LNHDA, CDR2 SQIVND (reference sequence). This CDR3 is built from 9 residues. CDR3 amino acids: CATRQPQHF. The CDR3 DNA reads TGTGCCACCCGACAGCCCCAGCATTTT.